These 28 T cell receptor beta chains originate from one sample sequenced in a study of T cell responses to AZD1222 COVID-19 vaccine. Sequenced by immunoSEQ multiplex PCR; TCRdb stores in-frame clones only, minus some. The repertoire holds some 190,000 clones, with about 89% as singletons. Sequencing used peripheral blood, obtained 28 days after the second AZD1222 dose. These receptors were obtained from an adult who received the AZD1222 COVID-19 vaccine.

CDR3 residues: CAWERGLAGVAPQLAQYF. The CDR3 bases are TGTGCCTGGGAAAGGGGACTAGCGGGAGTTGCGCCACAGTTGGCGCAGTATTTT. The genes are TRBV30 and TRBJ2-3; 14 nucleotides align to TRBD2. The CDR3 covers 18 residues. With V trimmed by 5 bases and J by 10 bases, 20 bases remained unmatched. Germline CDR1 reads GTSNPN; CDR2 reads SVGIG (reference sequence).

The gene calls are TRBV27 and TRBJ1-6; D perhaps matches TRBD1 (6 bases). Trimming took 6 bases from V and 7 from J, leaving 19 bases between them. Germline CDR1 MNHEY, CDR2 SMNVEV (reference sequence). CDR3 size: 16 residues. CDR3 sequence: CASRHRARAGNSPLHF. DNA for the CDR3: TGTGCCAGCAGGCACAGGGCCCGGGCAGGGAATTCACCCCTCCACTTT.

This clone was picked up one time. The chain employs TRBV7-9 and TRBJ2-5; D might be TRBD1 (6 bases). V lost 4 bases to trimming and J lost 3 bases, with 12 bases between them. The length of the CDR3 is 14 residues. Germline V gene sequence: CDR1 SEHNR, CDR2 FQNEAQ (reference sequence). The CDR3 is CASSSWDTKETQYF. The CDR3 region has the DNA TGTGCCAGCAGCTCGTGGGACACAAAAGAGACCCAGTACTTC.

The chain combines TRBV18 with TRBJ1-3; 7 bases match TRBD1. Germline CDR1 is KGHSH and CDR2 is LQKENI. The length of the CDR3 is 16 residues. The V gene end was trimmed by 3 bases and the J gene end by 0 bases; junction bases not matched to a gene: 5. CDR3 in amino acids: CASSPDRPFSGNTIYF. CDR3 coding DNA: TGTGCCAGCTCACCGGACAGGCCTTTCTCTGGAAACACCATATATTTT.

This clone was seen just once. The chain employs TRBV5-1 and TRBJ1-1; D unclear. The germline CDR1 and CDR2 sequences are SGHRS and YFSETQ. The CDR3 covers 15 residues. The germline V and J ends were trimmed by 0 bases and 2 bases, with 11 bases remaining between them. DNA of the CDR3: TGCGCCAGCAGCTTGGTGGCCCAATCTAACACTGAAGCTTTCTTT. Translating it yields CASSLVAQSNTEAFF.

This chain joins TRBV18 and TRBJ2-7; 8 nucleotides align to TRBD1. Unmatched junction bases numbered 3, after V lost 2 bases and J lost 3 bases. This CDR3 comprises 14 residues. CDR1 is KGHSH, CDR2 LQKENI, per germline. CDR3 loop: CASSPDRGIYEQYF. CDR3 nucleotides: TGTGCCAGCTCACCAGACAGGGGTATCTACGAGCAGTACTTC.

A single count supports this clone. The CDR3 nucleotides read TGTGCCAGCAGCCAAGATACCCAAGAGACCCAGTACTTC. Protein sequence: CASSQDTQETQYF. The chain combines TRBV3-1 (or the pseudogene TRBV3-2) with TRBJ2-5, with D hard to call. The CDR3 contains 13 residues. The germline gives CDR1 LGHDT, CDR2 YNNKEL (reference sequence). V was shortened by 0 bases and J by 1 base, with 3 bases between the two germline ends.

This clone was seen just once. This chain connects TRBV6-5 to TRBJ1-2; D not resolved. Trimming cost V 0 bases and J 4 bases, with 6 bases left between them. CDR3 length: 13 residues. Looked up from germline, CDR1 is MNHEY and CDR2 is SVGAGI. CDR3 sequence reads: CASSYSGVYGYTF. The CDR3 DNA is TGTGCCAGCAGTTACTCGGGTGTCTATGGCTACACCTTC.

The chain uses TRBV11-2 and TRBJ1-2; D is uncertain. The CDR3 runs 16 residues. Trimming took off 1 base at V and 4 bases at J, with 16 bases between the two ends. CDR1 is SGHAT, CDR2 FQNNGV, per germline. This CDR3 is CASSLVGTAVIYGYTF. The CDR3 bases are TGTGCCAGCAGCTTAGTCGGAACAGCTGTGATCTATGGCTACACCTTC.

The genes are TRBV4-3 and TRBJ1-5, with unresolved D. CDR1 is LGHNA, CDR2 YSLEER, per germline. This CDR3 is 14 amino acids long. Trimming left V 0 bases short and J 9 bases short, with 12 bases between. The CDR3 spells CASSQDAGGGPQHF. CDR3 DNA sequence: TGCGCCAGCAGCCAAGATGCAGGCGGCGGGCCCCAGCATTTT.

This rearrangement joins TRBV18 to TRBJ2-3, with 8 bases fitting TRBD2. V dropped 3 bases and J dropped 2; count of bases not matched to a gene: 4. From germline, CDR1 is KGHSH and CDR2 LQKENI. There are 15 residues in the CDR3. In DNA form, the CDR3 reads TGTGCCAGCTCACCCGCGCGGGGGGTCACAGATACGCAGTATTTT. It specifies CASSPARGVTDTQYF.

The rearrangement links TRBV11-2 to TRBJ2-7, with TRBD1 as a possible D gene (6 bases). V dropped 4 bases and J dropped 2 bases, with 12 bases sitting between them. The CDR3 sequence is 14 residues long. Germline CDR1 is SGHAT and CDR2 is FQNNGV. CDR3 protein: CASSYLTGTYEQYF. The CDR3 DNA reads as TGTGCCAGCAGCTATTTAACAGGGACCTACGAGCAGTACTTC.

The chain carries TRBV6-5 and TRBJ2-7, with TRBD1 matching 7 bases. Germline values: CDR1 MNHEY, CDR2 SVGAGI. There are 15 residues in the CDR3. V shed 5 bases, J shed 3 bases, and the junction held 10 bases outside the gene matches. This chain's CDR3 is CASSPDRQGFYEQYF. Here the CDR3 DNA reads TGTGCCAGCAGTCCGGATCGACAGGGCTTCTACGAGCAGTACTTC.

This chain uses TRBV10-3 with TRBJ1-3; TRBD1 agrees at 7 bases. Germline CDR1 and CDR2: ENHRY and SYGVKD. This CDR3 comprises 15 residues. V lost 11 bases to trimming and J lost 1 base; unmatched junction nucleotides: 11. CDR3 nucleotides: TGTGCCGCCCAAGCAGGGGGAAGGTCTGGAAACACCATATATTTT. It specifies CAAQAGGRSGNTIYF.

The chain joins TRBV11-2 to TRBJ1-6; TRBD1 matches 10 bases. The V gene end was trimmed by 5 bases and the J gene end by 10 bases; junction bases not matched to a gene: 8. Germline CDR1 is SGHAT and CDR2 is FQNNGV. The CDR3 runs to 15 residues. The CDR3 nucleotides are TGTGCCAGCAGCGCCCGACAGGGGGCTTTCTCACCCCTCCACTTT. It yields the protein CASSARQGAFSPLHF.

This chain connects TRBV29-1 to TRBJ1-5, with D possibly being TRBD1 (5 bases). The CDR3 totals 12 residues. Trimming pared 7 bases from V and 0 bases from J, leaving 7 bases between. The germline gives CDR1 SQVTM, CDR2 ANQGSEA. The CDR3 region has the DNA TGCAGCGCTGGACATAGCAATCAGCCCCAGCATTTT. It codes for CSAGHSNQPQHF.

This sequence joins TRBV6-5 and TRBJ2-7; D ambiguous. Germline assignment: CDR1 MNHEY and CDR2 SVGAGI. Trimming left V 3 bases short and J 2 bases short, with 11 bases between. The CDR3 has 14 amino acids. This CDR3 is CASSYHTGTYEQYF. The CDR3 nucleotides are TGTGCCAGCAGTTATCACACGGGCACCTACGAGCAGTACTTC.

The gene calls are TRBV2 and TRBJ2-7; no clear D gene. CDR1 is SNHLY and CDR2 is FYNNEI in the germline V gene. Between the trimmed V and J ends, which lost 6 bases and 3 bases, there was a span of 12 bases. The CDR3 has 13 amino acids. The DNA of the CDR3 is TGTGCCAGCAGCCTCGACGGCGGCTACGAGCAGTACTTC. This encodes CASSLDGGYEQYF.

This clone was counted once. The chain joins TRBV30 to TRBJ2-1; 9 bases agree with TRBD2. V trimming: 5 bases; J trimming: 2 bases; junction bases outside the gene matches: 4. Germline values: CDR1 GTSNPN, CDR2 SVGIG (reference sequence). The length of the CDR3 is 14 residues. CDR3 loop: CAWARGGTYNEQFF. The DNA of the CDR3 is TGTGCCTGGGCGCGGGGGGGGACCTACAATGAGCAGTTCTTC. The full variable domain, its missing parts supplied by reference TRBV30 and TRBJ2-1, is SQTIHQWPATLVQPVGSPLSLECTVEGTSNPNLYWYRQAAGRGLQLLFYSVGIGQISSEVPQNLSASRPQDRQFILSSKKLLLSDSGFYLCAWARGGTYNEQFFGPGTRLTVL.

With respect to this clone: It may be a read error: a sequence one base away is much more abundant. The chain combines TRBV6-5 with TRBJ1-1; no reliable D call. Germline CDR1 is MNHEY and CDR2 is SVGAGI. The CDR3 spans 12 residues. The V and J ends lost 5 bases and 0 bases respectively, with 4 bases between them. The CDR3 DNA reads as TGTGCCAGCAGTCAAATGAACACTGAAGCTTTCTTT. This codes for CASSQMNTEAFF.

The V call is TRBV20-1, the J call TRBJ2-2, with D possibly TRBD2 on 6 matching bases. Deletions cut 3 bases from V and 1 base from J, with 12 bases between. The CDR3 consists of 15 residues. Germline V CDR1 and CDR2: DFQATT, SNEGSKA (reference sequence). The DNA for the CDR3 is TGCAGTGCTAGTGATAGCGGAAAGAACACCGGGGAGCTGTTTTTT. This gives the protein CSASDSGKNTGELFF.

The J gene is TRBJ2-7, the V gene TRBV30; D not certain. This CDR3 spans 11 amino acids. Germline CDR1 is GTSNPN and CDR2 is SVGIG (reference sequence). V was clipped by 2 bases and J by 2 bases, with 4 bases between them. The CDR3 is CAWSPAYEQYF. CDR3 nucleotides: TGTGCCTGGAGTCCCGCCTACGAGCAGTACTTC.

V usage is TRBV7-6 and J usage is TRBJ2-2; 10 bases fit TRBD1. There are 15 residues in the CDR3. The germline V gene encodes CDR1 SGHVS and CDR2 FNYEAQ. The J segment lost 7 bases and the V segment lost 5 bases, leaving 7 bases of the junction unmatched. CDR3 sequence: CASSPGTGVSGELFF. As DNA, the CDR3 is TGTGCCAGCAGCCCCGGGACAGGGGTGAGCGGGGAGCTGTTTTTT.

The J gene is TRBJ1-5, the V gene TRBV4-2; unclear D gene. Looked up from germline, CDR1 is LGHNA and CDR2 is YNFKEQ. V gave up 5 bases and J gave up 2 bases, with 19 bases separating them. The CDR3 consists of 17 residues. The CDR3 DNA reads as TGTGCCAGCAGCACAAGATCCCAAGGGCATGGCAATCAGCCCCAGCATTTT. It is translated as CASSTRSQGHGNQPQHF.

The rearrangement links TRBV15 to TRBJ2-6, with TRBD1 matching over 8 bases. The CDR3 is 14 amino acids. V shed 9 bases, J shed 4 bases, and the junction held 5 bases outside the gene matches. Germline CDR1 reads LNHNV; CDR2 reads YYDKDF (reference sequence). CDR3 residues: CATRQGSGANVLTF. The CDR3 region has the DNA TGTGCCACTAGACAGGGGTCGGGGGCCAACGTCCTGACTTTC.

This chain connects TRBV3-1 (or the pseudogene TRBV3-2) to TRBJ2-7; 8 positions match TRBD1. Trimming removed 4 bases from V and 3 bases from J; junction bases left unmatched: 5. The CDR3 contains 14 residues. Germline-derived CDR1 and CDR2 are LGHDT and YNNKEL (reference sequence). CDR3 in amino acids: CASSLGRGLYEQYF. The CDR3 DNA follows: TGTGCCAGCAGCCTGGGCAGGGGGCTCTACGAGCAGTACTTC.

This rearrangement joins TRBV18 to TRBJ2-5; 7 positions agree with TRBD1. Germline V gives CDR1 KGHSH, CDR2 LQKENI. V shed 3 bases and J 1 base; nucleotides not matched to a gene: 2. The CDR3 length is 14 residues. In DNA form, the CDR3 reads TGTGCCAGCTCACCCCGACAGGGCCAAGAGACCCAGTACTTC. Translation: CASSPRQGQETQYF. The whole variable domain, filled in from reference TRBV18 and TRBJ2-5, reads NAGVMQNPRHLVRRRGQEARLRCSPMKGHSHVYWYRQLPEEGLKFMVYLQKENIIDESGMPKERFSAEFPKEGPSILRIQQVVRGDSAAYFCASSPRQGQETQYFGPGTRLLVL.

This chain links TRBV11-3 with TRBJ2-1; 7 bases are shared with TRBD1. After removal of 5 bases from V and 4 bases from J, the junction contained 8 bases not matched to a gene. Per the germline V gene, CDR1 is SGHNT and CDR2 is YENEEA. This CDR3 has 15 amino acids. The CDR3 DNA follows: TGTGCCAGCAGCCAAGGACAGGCAAGTTACAATGAGCAGTTCTTC. Translating it yields CASSQGQASYNEQFF.